One sample yielded the 15 T cell receptor beta chains listed below, sequenced in a study of beta chain features in type 1 diabetes. Since all of the isolated RNA was reverse transcribed, expressed TCRB transcripts were what got sequenced. Profiling relied on immunoSEQ multiplex PCR, and the TCRdb table lists in-frame clones only, not all of them. The sample gives some 150,000 clones, approximately 9.2% of which show up once; 0.6% to 0.85% is in the top ten. The sample comprised central memory CD4+ T cells from blood. These receptors were taken from a man younger than 30 in good health.

This clone was observed a handful of times. This chain links TRBV6-5 with TRBJ1-6; D is unresolved. This CDR3 is built from 13 residues. Germline assignment: CDR1 MNHEY and CDR2 SVGAGI. Trimming took 11 bases from V and 12 from J, leaving 20 bases between them. The CDR3 here is CAGPRGRWLPLHF. DNA of the CDR3: TGTGCCGGCCCTCGAGGGCGGTGGCTACCCCTCCACTTT.

The chain combines TRBV11-2 with TRBJ2-1; TRBD2 is a possible D gene (6 bases). V was clipped by 3 bases and J by 4 bases, with 10 bases between them. CDR1 and CDR2 (germline): SGHAT, FQNNGV. There are 14 residues in the CDR3. The CDR3 bases are TGTGCCAGCAGCTTGCCGGGGGAGTACAATGAGCAGTTCTTC. Translating it yields CASSLPGEYNEQFF.

In its sample, this clone was seen a few times. J is TRBJ2-1 and V is TRBV6-6, with 11 bases fitting TRBD2. This CDR3 comprises 15 residues. The V segment lost 6 bases and the J segment 3 bases; nucleotides outside the gene matches: 4. CDR1 is MNHNY, CDR2 SVGAGI, per germline (reference sequence). CDR3: CASRRTSGGYNEQFF. The CDR3 DNA reads as TGTGCCAGCAGGAGAACTAGCGGGGGCTACAATGAGCAGTTCTTC.

The chain recombines TRBV5-1 with TRBJ2-1; D possibly corresponds to TRBD1 (5 bases). The CDR3 is made up of 12 amino acids. V lost 4 bases, J lost 5 bases, and 7 bases lay in between. Germline lookup yields CDR1 SGHRS and CDR2 YFSETQ. The CDR3 nucleotides read TGCGCCAGCAGCCTACAGGACAATGAGCAGTTCTTC. It is translated as CASSLQDNEQFF.

This clone occurred a few times. This chain links TRBV7-9 with TRBJ1-1, with D tentatively TRBD1 (6 bases). CDR3 length: 13 residues. Germline V CDR1 and CDR2: SEHNR, FQNEAQ (reference sequence). V was clipped by 5 bases and J by 4 bases, with 11 bases between them. The CDR3 here is CASSPRGGTEAFF. The CDR3, as DNA: TGTGCCAGCAGCCCTAGAGGGGGCACTGAAGCTTTCTTT. Drawing the rest from reference TRBV7-9 and TRBJ1-1, the complete variable domain is DTGVSQNPRHKITKRGQNVTFRCDPISEHNRLYWYRQTLGQGPEFLTYFQNEAQLEKSRLLSDRFSAERPKGSFSTLEIQRTEQGDSAMYLCASSPRGGTEAFFGQGTRLTVV.

This clone showed up just a few times. The chain carries TRBV27 and TRBJ1-5; D possibly corresponds to TRBD1 (5 bases). Germline V gene data show CDR1 as MNHEY and CDR2 as SMNVEV (reference sequence). CDR3 length: 14 amino acids. V dropped 6 bases and J dropped 4 bases, with 13 bases sitting between them. The DNA of the CDR3 is TGTGCCAGCAGCTCCGCCAAGGGGAATCAGCCCCAGCATTTT. Protein product: CASSSAKGNQPQHF.

This clone was observed at least ten times. An end of the junction differs from the germline gene, which may be a read error. The CDR3 DNA sequence: TGTGCCAGCAGCTCCGGACAGGGAATCTCCTACGAACAGTACTTC. Amino acids: CASSSGQGISYEQYF. The chain joins TRBV28 to TRBJ2-7, with 8 bases lining up with TRBD1. The CDR3 runs to 15 residues. Germline V gene data show CDR1 as MDHEN and CDR2 as SYDVKM.

By sample share, this clone is medium-sized. This specimen includes other DNA sequences encoding the same CDR3. The chain has TRBV6-6 and TRBJ2-5; D gene ambiguous. Germline V gene lookup returns CDR1 MNHNY and CDR2 SVGAGI (reference sequence). The CDR3 is made up of 11 amino acids. V was trimmed by 5 bases and J by 2 bases, leaving 3 bases between them. CDR3 bases: TGTGCCAGCAGTCCTCAAGAGACCCAGTACTTC. Amino acid sequence: CASSPQETQYF.

This clone was seen a few times. The CDR3 region has the DNA TGCGCCAGCAGCTTGGTCGAGGCAGGGTTGTACGAGCAGTACTTC. It yields the protein CASSLVEAGLYEQYF. This rearrangement joins TRBV5-1 to TRBJ2-7; D is possibly TRBD1 (5 bases). This CDR3 spans 15 amino acids. V lost 0 bases and J lost 4, with 14 bases in between. CDR1 SGHRS and CDR2 YFSETQ come from the germline V gene.

This clone was seen repeatedly, ten times or more. This CDR3 is CASSLGGDHGYTF. The CDR3 DNA is TGTGCCAGCAGCTTAGGGGGCGATCATGGCTACACCTTC. V usage is TRBV7-8 and J usage is TRBJ1-2; possibly TRBD1 for D (5 bases). The CDR3 has 13 amino acids. CDR1 is SGHVS, CDR2 FQNEAQ, per germline. V lost 1 base, J lost 6 bases, and 9 bases lay in between.

This clone was counted between two and nine times. As DNA, the CDR3 is TGTGCCAGCAGTGCCGCGGGGGGAGACACAGATACGCAGTATTTT. Translation gives CASSAAGGDTDTQYF. The chain uses TRBV25-1 and TRBJ2-3; 8 nucleotides line up with TRBD2. This CDR3 has 15 residues. Looked up from germline, CDR1 is MGHDK and CDR2 is SYGVNS. Trimming took 4 bases from V and 2 from J; bases not matched to a gene: 5.

This clone turned up a few times. The chain uses TRBV7-2 and TRBJ2-7; D is possibly TRBD2 (6 bases). Trimming stripped 1 base from V and 6 bases from J, with 13 bases between. CDR1 is SGHTA and CDR2 is FQGNSA in the germline V gene. The CDR3 extends over 14 amino acids. CDR3 coding DNA: TGTGCCAGCAGCTTAGTGGAACCCGGGGGCGAGCAGTACTTC. It translates to CASSLVEPGGEQYF.

This clone was counted at least ten times. The chain uses TRBV30 and TRBJ2-3; 7 positions match TRBD1. CDR1 and CDR2 (germline): GTSNPN, SVGIG (reference sequence). CDR3 length: 14 amino acids. J lost 4 bases, V lost 7 bases, and 11 bases had no gene match. This chain's CDR3 is CAYYRGVGSDTQYF. The CDR3 coding sequence is TGTGCCTACTACAGGGGAGTCGGGTCAGATACGCAGTATTTT.

The chain uses TRBV11-2 and TRBJ1-2; D is undetermined. The germline V and J ends were trimmed by 0 bases and 2 bases, with 4 bases remaining between them. Per the germline V gene, CDR1 is SGHAT and CDR2 is FQNNGV. The CDR3 covers 13 residues. As DNA, the CDR3 is TGTGCCAGCAGCTTAGATATCAACTATGGCTACACCTTC. It specifies CASSLDINYGYTF.

This clone was seen only a few times. The gene calls are TRBV4-1 and TRBJ2-1; 7 bases are shared with TRBD1. The trim removed 1 base at V and 3 bases at J, leaving 3 bases unmatched. Germline CDR1 is MGHRA and CDR2 is YSYEKL. The CDR3 has 15 residues. CDR3 loop: CASSQVGQVYNEQFF. In DNA form, the CDR3 reads TGCGCCAGCAGCCAAGTTGGACAGGTCTACAATGAGCAGTTCTTC.